This TCR beta chain came from a study of cytomegalovirus exposure and HLA in healthy donors. Every donor was a healthy person donating bone marrow. Points from the study as a whole: Some TCR beta chains (approximately 180 of them) were listed as cytomegalovirus-associated. In a later analysis, HLA-C alleles had the fewest associated TCRs, DRB1 alleles the most. According to reports, the classifier identified cytomegalovirus status with high specificity and sensitivity.

The study ran its PCR with 60 Vbeta and 13 Jbeta primers. Here immunoSEQ multiplex PCR was the method, and the copy in TCRdb shows in-frame clones only, minus some. The table has some 180,000 clones, around 78% seen once; the top ten hold 11% to 15%. A remark on this clone: Its antigen remains unidentified.

The germline CDR1 and CDR2 sequences are LGHNA and YSLEER. CDR3 length: 14 residues. V was shortened by 0 bases and J by 8 bases, with 13 bases between the two germline ends. Sequenced input: PBMCs. This clonotype was obtained from a woman younger than 45 in good health and CMV-seropositive. The rearrangement uses TRBV4-3 and TRBJ1-2, with D possibly TRBD1 on 6 matching bases. The CDR3 protein is CASSQDRGAGGYTF. CDR3 DNA: TGCGCCAGCAGCCAAGATCGGGGGGCTGGGGGCTACACCTTC.